This T cell receptor beta chain was identified during a study of T cells in Graves' hyperthyroidism and ophthalmopathy. Trimming stripped 4 bases from V and 2 bases from J, with 14 bases between. The CDR3 is 15 amino acids. Germline V gene data show CDR1 as MGHDK and CDR2 as SYGVNS. The study, taken as a whole, reports: Separating ophthalmopathy from stable hyperthyroidism was achieved by a 13 V-J model. Blood also contained most expanded thyroid clonotypes above 0.001.

Amplified regions were TCR beta CDR3 sequences from RNA transcripts. First-round RT-PCR of the TCR CDR3 relied on the HTBI primer set. TCRdb redid the calling of the multiplex PCR reads with MiXCR, one entry per CDR3 protein. The sample lists just over 550,000 distinct CDR3 sequences; around 46% were seen once. Ten or more counts support this clonotype. Its specificity is not known. Patients were excluded because of uncontrolled infection, other autoimmune disease, pregnancy or lactation. The chain has TRBV25-1 and TRBJ1-1; the D gene is possibly TRBD1 (6 bases). The TCR comes from a woman younger than 35 with Graves' hyperthyroidism. Sequencing was carried out using peripheral blood or thyroid tissue (not recorded which). Here the CDR3 reads CASSVSARGNTEAFF. CDR3 nucleotides: TGTGCCAGCAGTGTGTCGGCCAGGGGAAACACTGAAGCTTTCTTT.